Each of the 27 T cell receptor beta chains below was sequenced from the same sample in a study of shared clonotypes between healthy human individuals. Libraries were prepared by immunoSEQ multiplex PCR; TCRdb keeps only in-frame clonotypes and omits some of them. The sample consists of about 490,000 clones, over 70% of them appearing once. The sample was PBMCs. The source of these receptors is a woman aged 40 to 50 in good health. Some clones in this sample may be carry-over from other donors' samples.

This chain links TRBV28 with TRBJ2-7; TRBD1 matches 9 bases. The trim removed 3 bases at V and 1 base at J, leaving 10 bases unmatched. The CDR3 totals 17 residues. Germline CDR1 is MDHEN and CDR2 is SYDVKM. CDR3 in amino acids: CASSFVVRDRESYEQYF. Here the CDR3 DNA reads TGTGCCAGCAGTTTCGTCGTCCGGGACAGGGAATCCTACGAGCAGTACTTC. The whole variable domain, remainder taken from reference TRBV28 and TRBJ2-7, is DVKVTQSSRYLVKRTGEKVFLECVQDMDHENMFWYRQDPGLGLRLIYFSYDVKMKEKGDIPEGYSVSREKKERFSLILESASTNQTSMYLCASSFVVRDRESYEQYFGPGTRLTVT.

The chain combines TRBV2 with TRBJ2-7; 9 bases align to TRBD1. Germline lookup yields CDR1 SNHLY and CDR2 FYNNEI. The CDR3 has 14 residues. Trimming cost V 7 bases and J 1 base; bases outside gene matches: 5. CDR3 in DNA: TGTGCCAGCAAAATGACAGGGGGGTCCTACGAGCAGTACTTC. This translates into CASKMTGGSYEQYF.

V and J are TRBV6-7 and TRBJ1-5; D not certain. TRBV6-7 is classed as an ORF, of uncertain function. V dropped 6 bases and J dropped 0 bases, with 15 bases sitting between them. The CDR3 length is 16 residues. CDR3 nucleotide sequence: TGTGCCAGCAGGGTAGCCAGGCACAATAGCAATCAGCCCCAGCATTTT. This encodes CASRVARHNSNQPQHF.

The CDR3 loop is CATRSRTGVYQETQYF. The CDR3 nucleotides are TGTGCCACCCGGTCACGGACGGGGGTGTACCAAGAGACCCAGTACTTC. The rearrangement uses TRBV10-3 and TRBJ2-5, with D perhaps TRBD2 (6 bases). Germline-derived CDR1 and CDR2 are ENHRY and SYGVKD. Trimming shortened V by 10 bases and J by 0 bases, and 21 bases separated the two germline ends. This CDR3 spans 16 amino acids.

V is TRBV28 and J is TRBJ2-2; D gene unclear. CDR3 size: 16 residues. The V and J ends lost 6 bases and 6 bases respectively, with 20 bases between them. Germline V gene data show CDR1 as MDHEN and CDR2 as SYDVKM. CDR3 region: CASSHSPADGSGELFF. The CDR3 region has the DNA TGTGCCAGCAGCCACTCCCCGGCGGATGGTTCCGGGGAGCTGTTTTTT.

The rearrangement links TRBV5-1 to TRBJ1-1, with 8 bases that match TRBD1. The CDR3 extends over 14 amino acids. The germline gives CDR1 SGHRS, CDR2 YFSETQ. V gave up 4 bases and J gave up 5 bases; unmatched junction bases: 7. CDR3 sequence reads: CASSEDRVETEAFF. The CDR3 region has the DNA TGCGCCAGCAGCGAGGACAGGGTGGAAACTGAAGCTTTCTTT.

The V call is TRBV7-9, the J call TRBJ2-2; 7 bases are shared with TRBD2. The V gene's germline CDR1 is SEHNR and CDR2 FQNEAQ (reference sequence). Unmatched junction bases numbered 6, after V lost 6 bases and J lost 2 bases. The CDR3 loop spans 15 amino acids. The CDR3 DNA reads TGTGCCAGCAGGGACCGGGACTACAACACCGGGGAGCTGTTTTTT. It translates to CASRDRDYNTGELFF.

This clone turned up a few times. CDR3 sequence reads: CASSPIAILEQYF. The CDR3 bases are TGTGCCAGCAGCCCTATTGCCATTTTGGAGCAGTACTTC. This rearrangement joins TRBV7-8 to TRBJ2-7; D remains unclear. CDR1 and CDR2 (germline): SGHVS, FQNEAQ. Trimming left V 5 bases short and J 7 bases short, with 15 bases between. This CDR3 contains 13 residues.

The chain joins TRBV9 to TRBJ1-5; 8 bases agree with TRBD1. Germline V lookup: CDR1 SGDLS, CDR2 YYNGEE. This CDR3 contains 13 residues. The V segment lost 4 bases and the J segment 11 bases; nucleotides outside the gene matches: 8. Written as DNA, the CDR3 is TGTGCCAGCAGCACGACAGGGGAAGGGGCCCAGCATTTT. Translation gives CASSTTGEGAQHF.

The chain joins TRBV4-2 to TRBJ2-6; D unclear. This CDR3 has 16 amino acids. From germline, CDR1 is LGHNA and CDR2 YNFKEQ. V was trimmed by 4 bases and J by 0 bases, leaving 10 bases between them. This chain's CDR3 is CASSPTAVSGANVLTF. The CDR3 bases are TGTGCCAGCAGCCCAACGGCGGTCTCTGGGGCCAACGTCCTGACTTTC.

V usage is TRBV30 and J usage is TRBJ1-3, with D possibly matching TRBD1 (5 bases). Germline CDR1 and CDR2: GTSNPN and SVGIG (reference sequence). This CDR3 is 14 amino acids long. V was trimmed by 0 bases and J by 2 bases, leaving 8 bases between them. This CDR3 reads CAWSVYRTGNTIYF. For the CDR3, the DNA is TGTGCCTGGAGTGTATACAGGACTGGAAACACCATATATTTT. The whole variable domain, filled in from reference TRBV30 and TRBJ1-3, reads SQTIHQWPATLVQPVGSPLSLECTVEGTSNPNLYWYRQAAGRGLQLLFYSVGIGQISSEVPQNLSASRPQDRQFILSSKKLLLSDSGFYLCAWSVYRTGNTIYFGEGSWLTVV.

CDR3 sequence (DNA): TGCGCCAGCAGCAGGGACAGGCCGAACACCGGGGAGCTGTTTTTT. Its protein product is CASSRDRPNTGELFF. V usage is TRBV5-1 and J usage is TRBJ2-2; 8 bases line up with TRBD1. Trimming removed 4 bases from V and 0 bases from J; junction bases left unmatched: 2. Germline V gene sequence: CDR1 SGHRS, CDR2 YFSETQ. The CDR3 runs to 15 residues.

The chain is built from TRBV7-8 and TRBJ2-5; 12 bases fit TRBD2. The V gene end was trimmed by 5 bases and the J gene end by 4 bases; junction bases not matched to a gene: 5. Germline V gene sequence: CDR1 SGHVS, CDR2 FQNEAQ. The CDR3 runs to 15 residues. The CDR3 region has the DNA TGTGCCAGCAGCCCCGGACTAGCGGGAACAGAGACCCAGTACTTC. The encoded protein is CASSPGLAGTETQYF.

A few counts support this clone. A far more abundant clone sits one base away, making this likely a read error. The V and J genes are TRBV6-6 and TRBJ2-5; D remains unclear. Trimming removed 3 bases at V and 3 bases at J, with 8 bases between. The germline CDR1 and CDR2 sequences are MNHNY and SVGAGI (reference sequence). The length of the CDR3 is 13 residues. The CDR3 nucleotides are TGTGCCAGCAGTTATGCCGTGGAAGAGACCCAGTACTTC. It translates to CASSYAVEETQYF.

CDR3 nucleotide sequence: TGTGCCAGCAGCCCCAGGACAGGTGGCGAGCAGTACTTC. Protein sequence: CASSPRTGGEQYF. The chain employs TRBV28 and TRBJ2-7, with 7 bases that match TRBD1. This CDR3 comprises 13 residues. CDR1 and CDR2 (germline): MDHEN, SYDVKM. V was pared by 6 bases and J by 6 bases, with 8 bases of the junction left unmatched. The variable domain in full, completed from reference TRBV28 and TRBJ2-7, reads DVKVTQSSRYLVKRTGEKVFLECVQDMDHENMFWYRQDPGLGLRLIYFSYDVKMKEKGDIPEGYSVSREKKERFSLILESASTNQTSMYLCASSPRTGGEQYFGPGTRLTVT.

The gene calls are TRBV2 and TRBJ1-2; unclear D gene. The CDR3 sequence is 11 residues long. V lost 8 bases and J lost 2, with 6 bases in between. Germline V gene sequence: CDR1 SNHLY, CDR2 FYNNEI. For the CDR3, the DNA is TGTGCCAGCGGTCCAAACTATGGCTACACCTTC. It specifies CASGPNYGYTF.

J is TRBJ2-5 and V is TRBV11-3; D tentatively reads TRBD1 or TRBD2 (5 bases each). V was trimmed by 1 base and J by 3 bases, leaving 9 bases between them. This CDR3 is built from 14 residues. The V gene's germline CDR1 is SGHNT and CDR2 YENEEA. The CDR3 region has the DNA TGTGCCAGCAGCTTAGGGGGGACCAAAGAGACCCAGTACTTC. Translated: CASSLGGTKETQYF. The full variable domain, rest sourced from reference TRBV11-3 and TRBJ2-5, is EAGVVQSPRYKIIEKKQPVAFWCNPISGHNTLYWYLQNLGQGPELLIRYENEEAVDDSQLPKDRFSAERLKGVDSTLKIQPAELGDSAVYLCASSLGGTKETQYFGPGTRLLVL.

Note on this clone: A read error is likely here: a far larger clone is one base away. This chain connects TRBV30 to TRBJ2-2, with 9 bases aligning to TRBD2. Germline CDR1 and CDR2: GTSNPN and SVGIG (reference sequence). The CDR3 covers 15 residues. V shed 8 bases, J shed 9 bases, and the junction held 16 bases outside the gene matches. The CDR3 sequence is CAVGGIAGVVRELFF. The CDR3 nucleotides read TGTGCCGTCGGGGGGATAGCGGGAGTTGTCAGGGAGCTGTTTTTT.

The rearrangement joins TRBV6-1 to TRBJ1-1, with a weak D call TRBD1 (5 bases). The CDR3 runs to 16 residues. Between the trimmed V and J ends, which lost 2 bases and 1 base, there was a span of 14 bases. The germline V gene has CDR1 MNHNS and CDR2 SASEGT. The CDR3 loop is CASSEYGGRGNTEAFF. The CDR3 DNA reads TGTGCCAGCAGTGAATATGGGGGGAGGGGGAACACTGAAGCTTTCTTT.

Worth noting for this clone: It is likely a read error: a sequence one base away is far more abundant. The chain is built from TRBV10-2 and TRBJ1-3; no reliable D call. The length of the CDR3 is 17 residues. CDR1 and CDR2 (germline): WSHSY, SAAADI. The CDR3 DNA sequence: TGCGCCAGCAGCCCCGCCGCCCCGAGAAACTCTAGAAACACCATATATTTT. Protein: CASSPAAPRNSRNTIYF.

As regards this clone: This specimen includes other DNA sequences encoding the same CDR3. The chain employs TRBV7-9 and TRBJ2-5; no clear D gene. Trimming stripped 3 bases from V and 5 bases from J, with 7 bases between. CDR1 and CDR2 from the germline V gene are SEHNR and FQNEAQ (reference sequence). There are 12 residues in the CDR3. The CDR3 DNA reads as TGTGCCAGCAGCTTTTCTAGGGAGACCCAGTACTTC. Its translation is CASSFSRETQYF.

This clone was detected only a few times. This rearrangement joins TRBV21-1 to TRBJ2-7; TRBD1 is the table's D call and was not checked against the DNA. TRBV21-1 is a pseudogene. CDR3 length equals 16 residues. The CDR3 protein is CASSKGTDRVPSEQYF. The CDR3 DNA is TGTGCCAGCAGCAAAGGGACGGACAGGGTCCCCAGCGAGCAGTACTTC.

The chain links TRBV18 to TRBJ2-7; 7 nucleotides line up with TRBD1. The junction had 15 bases not matched to a gene; V was cut back by 3 bases and J by 4 bases. In germline, CDR1 is KGHSH, CDR2 LQKENI. The CDR3 runs to 17 residues. The CDR3 bases are TGTGCCAGCTCACCTAAAGGGGGCGTACAAGAAGGGTACGAGCAGTACTTC. Translating it yields CASSPKGGVQEGYEQYF. Together with reference TRBV18 and TRBJ2-7, the CDR3 gives the full variable domain: NAGVMQNPRHLVRRRGQEARLRCSPMKGHSHVYWYRQLPEEGLKFMVYLQKENIIDESGMPKERFSAEFPKEGPSILRIQQVVRGDSAAYFCASSPKGGVQEGYEQYFGPGTRLTVT.

This chain connects TRBV30 to TRBJ2-7, with D hard to call. This CDR3 contains 11 residues. Trimming removed 3 bases at V and 6 bases at J, with 9 bases between. Germline values: CDR1 GTSNPN, CDR2 SVGIG (reference sequence). CDR3 loop: CAWRGYLEQYF. The CDR3 DNA reads as TGTGCCTGGAGGGGATACCTCGAGCAGTACTTC.

The J gene is TRBJ2-7, the V gene TRBV15; no definite D call. Germline assignment: CDR1 LNHNV and CDR2 YYDKDF (reference sequence). This CDR3 has 16 amino acids. V was shortened by 2 bases and J by 2 bases, with 16 bases between the two germline ends. The CDR3 region has the DNA TGTGCCACCAGCAGAACTACCCTCGGCGGAACCTACGAGCAGTACTTC. Its protein is CATSRTTLGGTYEQYF.

This clone was seen a single time. The rearrangement links TRBV13 to TRBJ2-5; D tentatively reads TRBD1 or TRBD2 (5 bases each). V was cut by 6 bases and J by 4 bases, with 18 bases left in between. There are 15 residues in the CDR3. CDR1 and CDR2 from the germline V gene are PRHDT and FYEKMQ (reference sequence). The CDR3 reads CASSPRPQRGETQYF. CDR3 nucleotides: TGTGCCAGCAGTCCTAGGCCACAGAGGGGAGAGACCCAGTACTTC.

The chain couples TRBV4-3 to TRBJ2-3; tentatively, D is TRBD2 (5 bases). CDR1 and CDR2 (germline): LGHNA, YSLEER. The V end lost 0 bases, the J end lost 0 bases, and 16 bases lay between the germline ends. This CDR3 has 18 residues. The CDR3 is CASSQETFRGISTDTQYF. The CDR3 bases are TGCGCCAGCAGCCAAGAAACTTTTCGAGGGATCAGCACAGATACGCAGTATTTT.